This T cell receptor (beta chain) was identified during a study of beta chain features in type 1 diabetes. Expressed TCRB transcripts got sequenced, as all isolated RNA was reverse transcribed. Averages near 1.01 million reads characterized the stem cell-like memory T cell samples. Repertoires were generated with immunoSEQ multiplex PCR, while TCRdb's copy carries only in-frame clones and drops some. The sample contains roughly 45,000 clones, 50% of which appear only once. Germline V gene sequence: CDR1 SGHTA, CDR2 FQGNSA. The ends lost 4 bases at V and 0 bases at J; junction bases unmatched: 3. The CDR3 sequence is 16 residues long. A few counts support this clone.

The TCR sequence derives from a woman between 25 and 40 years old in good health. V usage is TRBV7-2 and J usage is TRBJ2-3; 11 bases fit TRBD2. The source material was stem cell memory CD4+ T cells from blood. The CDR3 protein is CASSWRTSGSTDTQYF. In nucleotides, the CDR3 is TGTGCCAGCAGCTGGCGGACTAGCGGGAGCACAGATACGCAGTATTTT.